The 27 T cell receptor beta chains given below trace back to one sample, sequenced in a study of beta chain features in type 1 diabetes. What was sequenced were expressed TCRB transcripts, since all of the isolated RNA had been reverse transcribed. Assay: immunoSEQ multiplex PCR; the TCRdb copy retains only in-frame clones and omits some. Of about half a million clones listed, approximately 30% are singletons. Sequencing was carried out using naive CD4+ T cells from blood. The receptor source for this set is a young man in good health.

Only a few counts were recorded for this clone. This rearrangement joins TRBV5-1 to TRBJ2-1; perhaps TRBD2 as D (5 bases). Per the germline V gene, CDR1 is SGHRS and CDR2 is YFSETQ. This CDR3 contains 15 residues. Trimming pared 6 bases from V and 0 bases from J, leaving 13 bases between. The CDR3 DNA is TGCGCCAGCAAGGAGGCGGAAGGCTCCTACAATGAGCAGTTCTTC. Protein: CASKEAEGSYNEQFF.

This clone was counted only a few times. J is TRBJ2-3 and V is TRBV7-2; D might be TRBD1 (6 bases). Trimming stripped 8 bases from V and 1 base from J, with 19 bases between. Germline loops: CDR1 SGHTA, CDR2 FQGNSA. The CDR3 consists of 16 residues. DNA for the CDR3: TGTGCCAGCTCCTTAAGGGCGCAGGGGCGCACAGATACGCAGTATTTT. It translates to CASSLRAQGRTDTQYF. Variable domain in full (rest from reference TRBV7-2 and TRBJ2-3): GAGVSQSPSNKVTEKGKDVELRCDPISGHTALYWYRQSLGQGLEFLIYFQGNSAPDKSGLPSDRFSAERTGGSVSTLTIQRTQQEDSAVYLCASSLRAQGRTDTQYFGPGTRLTVL.

The chain couples TRBV10-3 to TRBJ2-7; 7 bases fit TRBD1. The CDR3 loop spans 15 amino acids. Trimming cost V 6 bases and J 0 bases; bases outside gene matches: 8. Germline V CDR1 and CDR2: ENHRY, SYGVKD. CDR3 sequence (DNA): TGTGCCATCAGACCGGGGACAGCTAGCTCCTACGAGCAGTACTTC. This sequence encodes CAIRPGTASSYEQYF.

CDR3 loop: CASSTLDNEQFF. The CDR3 nucleotides read TGTGCCAGTAGTACGTTAGACAATGAGCAGTTCTTC. The rearrangement links TRBV19 to TRBJ2-1; D uncertain. With 4 bases removed from V and 5 bases from J, the gap between germline ends came to 6 bases. The CDR3 totals 12 residues. CDR1 is LNHDA, CDR2 SQIVND, per germline (reference sequence).

Details on this clone: This sample includes further DNA sequences coding for the same CDR3. This chain links TRBV9 with TRBJ2-1, with TRBD1 as a possible D gene (6 bases). This CDR3 contains 12 residues. V was trimmed by 0 bases and J by 8 bases, leaving 6 bases between them. Germline-derived CDR1 and CDR2 are SGDLS and YYNGEE. For the CDR3, the DNA is TGTGCCAGCAGCGTAGACAGGGATGAGCAGTTCTTC. Its translation: CASSVDRDEQFF.

This clone has more than one count but fewer than ten. This chain links TRBV5-4 with TRBJ1-4; TRBD1 matches at 7 bases. This CDR3 is 15 amino acids long. Trimming removed 4 bases from V and 2 bases from J; junction bases left unmatched: 5. Looked up from germline, CDR1 is SGHNT and CDR2 is YYREEE (reference sequence). This CDR3 reads CASSPGGTTNEKLFF. The CDR3 DNA is TGTGCCAGCAGCCCAGGGGGGACGACTAATGAAAAACTGTTTTTT.

The CDR3 reads CASSRDVLADTQYF. The CDR3 DNA reads as TGTGCCAGCAGCCGGGATGTACTGGCAGATACGCAGTATTTT. The V and J genes are TRBV2 and TRBJ2-3; maybe TRBD2 (5 bases). V shed 6 bases and J shed 4 bases, with 14 bases lying between them. Germline V lookup: CDR1 SNHLY, CDR2 FYNNEI. The CDR3 has 14 residues.

This clone has just a few counts. This chain joins TRBV5-4 and TRBJ2-6, with 7 bases matching TRBD1. Trimming cost V 4 bases and J 0 bases; bases outside gene matches: 4. The CDR3 totals 16 residues. Germline CDR1 is SGHNT and CDR2 is YYREEE (reference sequence). CDR3 loop: CASSTDRRSGANVLTF. DNA of the CDR3: TGTGCCAGCAGCACGGACAGGCGCTCTGGGGCCAACGTCCTGACTTTC. The full variable domain, with the rest looked up from reference TRBV5-4 and TRBJ2-6, is ETGVTQSPTHLIKTRGQQVTLRCSSQSGHNTVSWYQQALGQGPQFIFQYYREEENGRGNFPPRFSGLQFPNYSSELNVNALELDDSALYLCASSTDRRSGANVLTFGAGSRLTVL.

This clone was seen a few times. The genes are TRBV11-2 and TRBJ1-1; 7 bases align to TRBD1. J gave up 3 bases and V 5 bases, and 12 bases lay outside the gene matches. The CDR3 is 16 residues long. Per germline, CDR1 SGHAT and CDR2 FQNNGV. CDR3 protein: CASSLQTGWSDTEAFF. The CDR3 nucleotides are TGTGCCAGCAGCCTCCAGACAGGGTGGTCGGACACTGAAGCTTTCTTT.

This clone was seen a handful of times. The rearrangement uses TRBV4-1 and TRBJ2-1; D gene ambiguous. The CDR3 spans 12 residues. V was shortened by 1 base and J by 8 bases, with 6 bases between the two germline ends. CDR1 is MGHRA and CDR2 is YSYEKL in the germline V gene. CDR3 in amino acids: CASSQVADEQFF. DNA of the CDR3: TGCGCCAGCAGCCAAGTCGCGGATGAGCAGTTCTTC.

The chain carries TRBV7-8 and TRBJ2-5; perhaps TRBD2 as D (6 bases). V was cut by 1 base and J by 1 base, with 13 bases left in between. Germline V gene sequence: CDR1 SGHVS, CDR2 FQNEAQ. The CDR3 is made up of 16 amino acids. The CDR3 nucleotides are TGTGCCAGCAGCTTAGTGTGGAGGGCAGCCCAAGAGACCCAGTACTTC. It codes for CASSLVWRAAQETQYF.

The chain employs TRBV19 and TRBJ2-1, with D perhaps matching TRBD1 or TRBD2 (5 bases each). The CDR3 has 12 residues. CDR1 is LNHDA, CDR2 SQIVND, per germline (reference sequence). V shed 2 bases and J shed 9 bases, with 8 bases lying between them. CDR3 nucleotides: TGTGCCAGTAGTATATTGAGGGGTGAGCAGTTCTTC. Protein product: CASSILRGEQFF.

This chain joins TRBV4-1 and TRBJ2-3; D unresolved. The CDR3 covers 17 residues. Trimming left V 0 bases short and J 2 bases short, with 15 bases between. The germline V gene has CDR1 MGHRA and CDR2 YSYEKL. CDR3 DNA sequence: TGCGCCAGCAGCCAAGATGAAACTCCCAAGACCACAGATACGCAGTATTTT. Protein: CASSQDETPKTTDTQYF.

Turning to this clone: Other DNA sequences of this sample code for an identical CDR3. The V and J genes are TRBV18 and TRBJ2-3; no firm D call. In germline, CDR1 is KGHSH, CDR2 LQKENI. Trimming removed 3 bases at V and 4 bases at J, with 2 bases between. CDR3 length: 11 amino acids. The CDR3 DNA is TGTGCCAGCTCACCCTCAGATACGCAGTATTTT. Its translation is CASSPSDTQYF.

The table lists this clone with a few counts. CDR3 nucleotide sequence: TGCGCCAGCAGCATTACGGCGGGTCTAGATACGCAGTATTTT. Translation gives CASSITAGLDTQYF. The J gene is TRBJ2-3, the V gene TRBV5-1, with D maybe TRBD2 (5 bases). Trimming stripped 4 bases from V and 5 bases from J, with 14 bases between. The germline V gene has CDR1 SGHRS and CDR2 YFSETQ. This CDR3 is built from 14 residues.

The V and J genes are TRBV5-1 and TRBJ2-5; TRBD2 agrees at 14 bases. CDR3 size: 16 residues. Trimming at V came to 4 bases and at J to 4 bases, leaving 6 bases not matched to a gene. Germline lookup yields CDR1 SGHRS and CDR2 YFSETQ. The CDR3 sequence: CASSPGLAGVPETQYF. The CDR3, as DNA: TGCGCCAGCAGCCCGGGACTAGCGGGAGTTCCAGAGACCCAGTACTTC.

The rearrangement links TRBV7-2 to TRBJ2-2; D is unclear. The CDR3 totals 15 residues. Germline loops: CDR1 SGHTA, CDR2 FQGNSA. Trimming shortened V by 7 bases and J by 0 bases, and 12 bases separated the two germline ends. The CDR3 nucleotides read TGTGCCAGCACCGAGCGTATCTCGAACACCGGGGAGCTGTTTTTT. This translates into CASTERISNTGELFF.

The chain uses TRBV29-1 and TRBJ1-1, with 7 bases lining up with TRBD1. The V gene end was trimmed by 7 bases and the J gene end by 2 bases; junction bases not matched to a gene: 13. The CDR3 sequence is 15 residues long. Germline V gene data show CDR1 as SQVTM and CDR2 as ANQGSEA. CDR3: CSALRGGTANTEAFF. As DNA, the CDR3 is TGCAGCGCCCTAAGGGGCGGGACAGCAAACACTGAAGCTTTCTTT.

There are a few counts of this clone. This chain uses TRBV29-1 with TRBJ2-1; D not resolved. The CDR3 runs to 13 residues. Germline-derived CDR1 and CDR2 are SQVTM and ANQGSEA. Trimming removed 1 base at V and 14 bases at J, with 18 bases between. The CDR3 nucleotides read TGCAGCGTTGAAGTGTTTACCGTCGGGTTGGAGTTCTTC. The encoded protein is CSVEVFTVGLEFF.

The gene calls are TRBV5-1 and TRBJ2-7; D might be TRBD1 (5 bases). This CDR3 is built from 14 residues. The ends were cut back, 4 bases at V and 2 bases at J, with 13 bases in the middle. Looked up from germline, CDR1 is SGHRS and CDR2 is YFSETQ. The CDR3 reads CASSPQGIPYEQYF. The CDR3 bases are TGCGCCAGCAGCCCCCAGGGAATTCCCTACGAGCAGTACTTC. The full variable domain, its missing parts supplied by reference TRBV5-1 and TRBJ2-7, is KAGVTQTPRYLIKTRGQQVTLSCSPISGHRSVSWYQQTPGQGLQFLFEYFSETQRNKGNFPGRFSGRQFSNSRSEMNVSTLELGDSALYLCASSPQGIPYEQYFGPGTRLTVT.

The chain couples TRBV9 to TRBJ2-2; D assignment may be TRBD1 or TRBD2 (5 bases each). This CDR3 contains 14 residues. Deletions cut 1 base from V and 6 bases from J, with 10 bases between. Germline V CDR1 and CDR2: SGDLS, YYNGEE. CDR3 nucleotides: TGTGCCAGCAGCGTAATTGGGGGAGCCGGGGAGCTGTTTTTT. This codes for CASSVIGGAGELFF.

This chain connects TRBV4-1 to TRBJ2-5; D gene uncertain. Looked up from germline, CDR1 is MGHRA and CDR2 is YSYEKL. The CDR3 length is 11 residues. V was shortened by 0 bases and J by 7 bases, with 3 bases between the two germline ends. CDR3 nucleotide sequence: TGCGCCAGCAGCCAAGAAGGGACCCAGTACTTC. It yields the protein CASSQEGTQYF.

This clone showed up just a few times. V usage is TRBV30 and J usage is TRBJ2-1; the match to TRBD2 covers 13 bases. The CDR3 runs 15 residues. Germline lookup yields CDR1 GTSNPN and CDR2 SVGIG (reference sequence). The V gene end was trimmed by 1 base and the J gene end by 4 bases; junction bases not matched to a gene: 1. CDR3 loop: CAWSGGLAGYNEQFF. DNA for the CDR3: TGTGCCTGGAGTGGGGGACTAGCGGGATACAATGAGCAGTTCTTC.

This clone has just a few counts. This chain connects TRBV7-2 to TRBJ2-7; D is ambiguous. V dropped 3 bases and J dropped 2 bases, with 5 bases sitting between them. The CDR3 is 12 amino acids. Germline CDR1 reads SGHTA; CDR2 reads FQGNSA. Here the CDR3 DNA reads TGTGCCAGCAGCTTTGTCGCCTACGAGCAGTACTTC. It codes for CASSFVAYEQYF.

This clone was found a few times. This rearrangement joins TRBV7-3 to TRBJ2-5, with D possibly matching TRBD1 (6 bases). This CDR3 has 14 amino acids. V shed 2 bases and J shed 0 bases, with 7 bases lying between them. CDR1 and CDR2 from the germline V gene are SGHTA and FQGTGA. The CDR3, as DNA: TGTGCCAGCAGCTTACAGGGGCACCAAGAGACCCAGTACTTC. Amino acid sequence: CASSLQGHQETQYF.

The chain couples TRBV4-1 to TRBJ2-5; D uncertain. The germline V and J ends were trimmed by 1 base and 3 bases, with 21 bases remaining between them. The germline CDR1 and CDR2 sequences are MGHRA and YSYEKL. CDR3 length equals 18 residues. CDR3 nucleotide sequence: TGCGCCAGCAGCCAAGTACTAATCTTCGGGTCGTCTGAAGAGACCCAGTACTTC. Translating it yields CASSQVLIFGSSEETQYF.

The chain joins TRBV30 to TRBJ1-5, with 7 bases matching TRBD1. This CDR3 contains 16 residues. From germline, CDR1 is GTSNPN and CDR2 SVGIG (reference sequence). V lost 4 bases to trimming and J lost 1 base; unmatched junction nucleotides: 10. DNA of the CDR3: TGTGCCTGGACAAAGGGGGCCGGACTGAGCAATCAGCCCCAGCATTTT. Protein sequence: CAWTKGAGLSNQPQHF.